This TCR beta chain was captured in a study of T cells in women clearing cervical HPV infection. Study-wide background: Control women cleared a single incident HPV16 infection within 12 months. The study, taken as a whole, reports: Controls had more TRBV6-7 (roughly 0.16%) than cases (around 0.11%).

The CDR3 is 17 residues long. V lost 2 bases, J lost 0 bases, and 16 bases lay in between. Germline CDR1 MNHEY, CDR2 SVGEGT. As for this clone: Antigen specificity is unknown. The read falls 3 residues short of the CDR3 end, and the missing part is taken from the germline J gene.

TCR beta CDR3 amplified by multiplex PCR from roughly 1,100 ng genomic DNA. The repertoire was sequenced with immunoSEQ multiplex PCR; TCRdb's copy has only in-frame clones and lacks some. This table holds more than 40,000 clones. V usage is TRBV6-2 or TRBV6-3 and J usage is TRBJ2-5, with D possibly matching TRBD2 (5 bases). This receptor was identified in a woman between 18 and 70 years old with a cervical HPV16 infection that either progressed to CIN3+ or cleared (not recorded which). Source material: blood buffy coat. CDR3 sequence reads: CASSYGRGRKYQETQYF. The covered CDR3 bases are TGTGCCAGCAGTTACGGCCGGGGAAGAAAGTACCAAGAGACC.